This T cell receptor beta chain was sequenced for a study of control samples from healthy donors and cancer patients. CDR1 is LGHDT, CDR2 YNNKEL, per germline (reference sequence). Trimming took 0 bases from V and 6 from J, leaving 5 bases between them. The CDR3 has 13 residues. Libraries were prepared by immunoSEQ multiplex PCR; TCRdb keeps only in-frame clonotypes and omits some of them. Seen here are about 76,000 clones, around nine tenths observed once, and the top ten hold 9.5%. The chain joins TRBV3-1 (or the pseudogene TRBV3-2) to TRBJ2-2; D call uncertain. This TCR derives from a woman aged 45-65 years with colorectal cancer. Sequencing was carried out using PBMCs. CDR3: CASSQEEAGELFF. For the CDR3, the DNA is TGTGCCAGCAGCCAAGAAGAGGCCGGGGAGCTGTTTTTT.